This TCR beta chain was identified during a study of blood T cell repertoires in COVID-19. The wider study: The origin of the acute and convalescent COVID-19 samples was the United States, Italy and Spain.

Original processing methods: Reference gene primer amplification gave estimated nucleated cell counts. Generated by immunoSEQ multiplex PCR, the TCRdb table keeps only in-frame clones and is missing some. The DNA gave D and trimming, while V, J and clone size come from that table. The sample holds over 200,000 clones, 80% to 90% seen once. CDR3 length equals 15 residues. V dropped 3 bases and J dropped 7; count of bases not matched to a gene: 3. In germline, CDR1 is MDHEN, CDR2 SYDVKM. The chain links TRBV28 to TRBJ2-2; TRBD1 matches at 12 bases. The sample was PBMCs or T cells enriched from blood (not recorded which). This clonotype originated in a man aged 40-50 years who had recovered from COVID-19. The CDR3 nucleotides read TGTGCCAGCAGTTTCGGGACAGGGGGCGACGGGGAGCTGTTTTTT. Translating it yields CASSFGTGGDGELFF.